This T cell receptor beta chain was documented in a study of human T cells and chemical hapten exposure. The wider study: Small volume differences among pooled libraries mainly caused per-sample TCR yield variation. Findings of the study overall: Unchanged with DPC sensitization were TCRs above 1 in 1000 frequency.

Each CDR3 protein is one row after TCRdb ran MiXCR on the RACE reads. The table records under 450,000 distinct CDR3 sequences, approximately 4.4% of them present only once. The sample holds a few counts of this clonotype. Its target is not known. As to time point: patch test 1, 2 weeks after DPC sensitization. Specified treatment: therapeutic diphenylcyclopropenone sensitization with weekly scalp DPC. This clonotype was obtained from a woman between 45 and 60 years old with alopecia areata. Some clones in this sample may be carry-over from other donors' samples. The sample here was whole blood, taken in connection with sensitization to the hapten diphenylcyclopropenone (DPC).

CDR3 DNA sequence: TGTGCCAGCAGCTCTATTCTTCGGGAGGGCGCTGAGCAGTTCTTC. Translated, it gives CASSSILREGAEQFF. This rearrangement joins TRBV7-2 to TRBJ2-1; 8 bases align to TRBD2. The CDR3 extends over 15 amino acids. V lost 4 bases to trimming and J lost 9 bases; unmatched junction nucleotides: 11. Germline V lookup: CDR1 SGHTA, CDR2 FQGNSA.